This is a list of T cell receptor beta chains from one sample in a study of blood T cell repertoires in COVID-19. Profiling relied on immunoSEQ multiplex PCR, and the TCRdb table lists in-frame clones only, not all of them. Among 85,000 or so clones, roughly 90% were seen once, and the ten largest hold 25% to 30%. Sequencing input: peripheral blood. The receptors were gathered from a man aged 50 or older with active or convalescent COVID-19. CDR3s include the opening cysteine and the closing phenylalanine or tryptophan. D genes are given only for firm matches. Clone size is not always given. Where it is, it says once, few, many or a class for expanded clones.

length	size	V	D	J	CDR3	DNA
12	-	TRBV20-1	TRBD2	TRBJ2-1	CSASPRAGDAFF	TGCAGTGCTAGTCCTCGAGCGGGAGATGCGTTCTTC
14	few	TRBV19	TRBD1	TRBJ1-2	CASRPRQGNYGYTF	TGTGCCAGTAGACCCCGACAGGGTAACTATGGCTACACCTTC
17	few	TRBV15	TRBD1	TRBJ2-2	CATSTPSGGYLAGELFF	TGTGCCACCAGCACCCCCTCAGGGGGCTACTTGGCCGGGGAGCTGTTTTTT
15	once	TRBV7-9	-	TRBJ2-5	CASSLASGNQETQYF	TGTGCCAGCAGCTTAGCCTCGGGGAACCAAGAGACCCAGTACTTC
12	-	TRBV5-8	-	TRBJ2-7	CASSLNSYEQYF	TGTGCCAGCAGCTTGAACAGCTACGAGCAGTACTTC
15	-	TRBV9	-	TRBJ1-2	CASSVVADIVYGYTF	TGTGCCAGCAGCGTAGTTGCGGACATTGTCTATGGCTACACCTTC
14	few	TRBV7-2	-	TRBJ2-3	CASSLRLGTDTQYF	TGTGCCAGCAGCTTAAGACTAGGCACAGATACGCAGTATTTT
15	few	TRBV10-3	TRBD1	TRBJ2-3	CAISDPRGPTDTQYF	TGTGCCATCAGTGATCCGAGGGGGCCGACAGATACGCAGTATTTT
14	-	TRBV29-1	-	TRBJ2-2	CSVVPTDLAGELFF	TGCAGCGTTGTCCCTACTGACTTGGCCGGGGAGCTGTTTTTT
12	-	TRBV19	TRBD1	TRBJ1-1	CASSTGDSQAFF	TGTGCCAGTAGTACCGGGGACAGCCAAGCTTTCTTT
18	-	TRBV24-1	TRBD1	TRBJ1-5	CATSDWDRDFYSNQPQHF	TGTGCCACCAGTGATTGGGACAGGGATTTCTATAGCAATCAGCCCCAGCATTTT
18	-	TRBV7-6	-	TRBJ1-6	CASSSQSTAVAYNSPLHF	TGTGCCAGCAGCTCTCAATCGACGGCGGTGGCCTATAATTCACCCCTCCACTTT
14	-	TRBV19	TRBD1	TRBJ2-7	CASSPYRGADEQYF	TGTGCCAGTAGTCCCTACAGGGGGGCCGACGAGCAGTACTTC
14	-	TRBV7-2	TRBD2	TRBJ2-7	CASSFSGGAREQYF	TGTGCCAGCAGCTTTAGCGGGGGGGCAAGGGAGCAGTACTTC
15	-	TRBV6-5	TRBD1	TRBJ2-1	CASNWDGTVYNEQFF	TGTGCCAGCAATTGGGACGGGACAGTATACAATGAGCAGTTCTTC
14	-	TRBV19	-	TRBJ1-1	CASSIPRYNTEAFF	TGTGCCAGTAGTATCCCCAGGTACAACACTGAAGCTTTCTTT
14	once	TRBV6-5	TRBD2	TRBJ2-2	CASSAGGWTGELFF	TGTGCCAGCTCGGCGGGAGGATGGACCGGGGAGCTGTTTTTT
18	few	TRBV5-6	TRBD2	TRBJ2-3	CASSLAGASGRLTDTQYF	TGTGCCAGCAGCTTGGCTGGTGCTAGCGGGAGATTGACAGATACGCAGTATTTT
15	-	TRBV2	-	TRBJ2-6	CASRSPSFGANVLTF	TGTGCCAGCAGAAGCCCTAGCTTTGGGGCCAACGTCCTGACTTTC
17	-	TRBV2	TRBD2	TRBJ2-5	CASDHPGGGAPVGPQYF	TGTGCCAGCGACCACCCCGGCGGGGGGGCCCCAGTGGGTCCCCAGTACTTC
15	-	TRBV5-1	-	TRBJ2-7	CASSWGQGSGYEQYF	TGCGCCAGCAGCTGGGGTCAGGGTTCGGGCTACGAGCAGTACTTC
15	-	TRBV7-2	-	TRBJ1-5	CASSLEQEGNQPQHF	TGTGCCAGCAGCTTAGAACAGGAAGGCAATCAGCCCCAGCATTTT
18	-	TRBV4-1	TRBD1	TRBJ1-6	CASSPTGTGGSRNSPLHF	TGCGCCAGCAGCCCGACCGGGACAGGGGGCTCAAGGAATTCACCCCTCCACTTT
15	-	TRBV6-5	-	TRBJ2-1	CASSTDGYSYNEQFF	TGTGCCAGCAGTACAGACGGATACTCCTACAATGAGCAGTTCTTC
13	-	TRBV6-5	-	TRBJ1-6	CASTRSYNSPLHF	TGTGCCAGCACCCGCTCCTATAATTCACCCCTCCACTTT
14	-	TRBV5-4	-	TRBJ2-2	CASSWGVNTGELFF	TGTGCCAGCAGCTGGGGGGTTAACACCGGGGAGCTGTTTTTT
11	-	TRBV20-1	-	TRBJ2-1	CSARSLNEQFF	TGCAGTGCTAGATCTCTCAATGAGCAGTTCTTC
14	-	TRBV5-1	TRBD1	TRBJ2-7	CASSPRQGGIEQYF	TGCGCCAGCAGCCCTAGACAGGGGGGAATTGAGCAGTACTTC
12	-	TRBV30	-	TRBJ2-5	CAWSVGGETQYF	TGTGCCTGGAGTGTTGGCGGGGAGACCCAGTACTTC
15	few	TRBV30	TRBD1	TRBJ1-5	CAWRGTGAGNQPQHF	TGTGCCTGGAGGGGGACAGGGGCGGGCAATCAGCCCCAGCATTTT
17	once	TRBV9	TRBD2	TRBJ2-2	CASSVGSGGPNTGELFF	TGTGCCAGCAGCGTAGGTAGCGGGGGGCCAAACACCGGGGAGCTGTTTTTT
15	once	TRBV27	-	TRBJ1-6	CASSARVSYNSPLHF	TGTGCCAGCAGTGCCAGGGTGTCCTATAATTCACCCCTCCACTTT
13	-	TRBV19	-	TRBJ2-7	CASSIVAAYEQYF	TGTGCCAGTAGTATAGTGGCGGCCTACGAGCAGTACTTC
18	-	TRBV5-1	-	TRBJ2-1	CASSYSGTVGGSYNEQFF	TGCGCCAGCAGCTATAGCGGGACAGTTGGGGGCTCCTACAATGAGCAGTTCTTC
15	-	TRBV11-2	-	TRBJ1-4	CASSLMAGRGEKLFF	TGTGCCAGCAGCTTAATGGCAGGGCGGGGGGAAAAACTGTTTTTT
14	-	TRBV5-1	-	TRBJ2-3	CARSKDSRTDTQYF	TGCGCCAGAAGCAAGGACAGCCGCACAGATACGCAGTATTTT
15	-	TRBV14	TRBD1	TRBJ2-1	CASSRDRGRPNEQFF	TGTGCCAGCAGCCGGGACAGGGGAAGGCCGAATGAGCAGTTCTTC